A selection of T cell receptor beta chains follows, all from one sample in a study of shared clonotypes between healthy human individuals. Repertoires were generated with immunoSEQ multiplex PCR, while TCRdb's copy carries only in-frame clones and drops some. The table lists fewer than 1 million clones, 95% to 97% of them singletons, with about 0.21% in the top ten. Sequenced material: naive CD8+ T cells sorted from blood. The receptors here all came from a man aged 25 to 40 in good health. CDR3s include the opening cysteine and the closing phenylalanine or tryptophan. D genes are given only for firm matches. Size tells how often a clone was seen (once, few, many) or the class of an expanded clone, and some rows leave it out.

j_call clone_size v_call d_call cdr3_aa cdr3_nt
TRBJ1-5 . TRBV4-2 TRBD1 CASSQDRTGNSNQPQHF TGTGCCAGCAGCCAAGATCGGACAGGGAATAGCAATCAGCCCCAGCATTTT
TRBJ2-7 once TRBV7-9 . CASSFFSGGPYEQYF TGTGCCAGCAGCTTTTTTTCCGGGGGCCCCTACGAGCAGTACTTC
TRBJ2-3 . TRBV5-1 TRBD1 CASSLGQGPADTQYF TGCGCCAGCAGCCTAGGACAGGGGCCCGCAGATACGCAGTATTTT
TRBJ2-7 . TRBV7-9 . CASSLVLAGRYEQYF TGTGCCAGCAGCTTAGTGCTGGCAGGGAGGTACGAGCAGTACTTC
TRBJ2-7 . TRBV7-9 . CASRQGVQGRYEQYF TGTGCCAGCAGGCAGGGGGTGCAGGGGAGGTACGAGCAGTACTTC
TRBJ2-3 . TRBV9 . CASSDRGTDTQYF TGTGCCAGCAGCGACCGTGGGACAGATACGCAGTATTTT
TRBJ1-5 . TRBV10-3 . CAISESGGRQLNQPQHF TGTGCCATCAGTGAGTCTGGAGGGAGACAGCTCAATCAGCCCCAGCATTTT
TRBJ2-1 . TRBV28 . CASRNTRSSYNEQFF TGTGCCAGCAGGAACACTAGGAGCTCCTACAATGAGCAGTTCTTC
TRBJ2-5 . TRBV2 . CASSEYEGEAQETQYF TGTGCCAGCAGTGAATACGAGGGAGAGGCCCAAGAGACCCAGTACTTC
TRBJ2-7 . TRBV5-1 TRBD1 CASSYRGAPYEQYF TGCGCCAGCAGCTACAGGGGAGCCCCCTACGAGCAGTACTTC
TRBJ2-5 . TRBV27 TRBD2 CASSWSGRGETQYF TGTGCCAGCAGTTGGAGCGGGAGGGGGGAGACCCAGTACTTC
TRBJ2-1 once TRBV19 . CASSIAGAAAEQFF TGTGCCAGTAGTATAGCGGGGGCTGCCGCTGAGCAGTTCTTC
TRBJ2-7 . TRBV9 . CASSPRVSGYEQYF TGTGCCAGCAGCCCCAGGGTCAGCGGCTACGAGCAGTACTTC
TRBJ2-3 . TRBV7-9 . CASSLDFSSTDTQYF TGTGCCAGCAGCTTAGACTTTTCTAGCACAGATACGCAGTATTTT
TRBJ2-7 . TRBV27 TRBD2 CASSSGTSGITYEQYF TGTGCCAGCAGTTCCGGGACTAGCGGGATAACCTACGAGCAGTACTTC
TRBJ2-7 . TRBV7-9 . CASSLDGGSYEQYF TGTGCCAGCAGCTTAGATGGGGGTTCCTACGAGCAGTACTTC
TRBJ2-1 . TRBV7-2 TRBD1 CASSRQGAGTDEQFF TGTGCCAGCAGCCGACAGGGGGCTGGTACCGATGAGCAGTTCTTC
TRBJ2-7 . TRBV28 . CASSLPGTTGEQYF TGTGCCAGCAGTTTACCCGGGACAACTGGAGAGCAGTACTTC
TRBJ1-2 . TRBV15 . CATSRVTLVDYGYTF TGTGCCACCAGCAGAGTAACCCTCGTGGACTATGGCTACACCTTC
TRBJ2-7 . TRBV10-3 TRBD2 CATGTSGRQTSSYEQYF TGTGCCACGGGGACTAGCGGGAGGCAGACTAGCTCCTACGAGCAGTACTTC
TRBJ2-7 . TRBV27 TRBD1 CASSSSGGQGTPYEQYF TGTGCCAGCAGTTCCTCAGGGGGACAGGGGACCCCCTACGAGCAGTACTTC
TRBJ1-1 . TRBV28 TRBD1 CASRNRDRGTEAFF TGTGCCAGCAGAAACCGGGACAGGGGAACTGAAGCTTTCTTT
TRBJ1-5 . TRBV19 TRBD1 CASSPVLDRGWGQPQHF TGTGCCAGTAGTCCCGTCTTGGACAGGGGTTGGGGTCAGCCCCAGCATTTT
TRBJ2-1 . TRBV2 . CASREDEQFF TGTGCCAGCAGGGAGGATGAGCAGTTCTTC
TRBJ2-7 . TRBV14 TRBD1 CASSQTGGRYEQYF TGTGCCAGCAGCCAAACAGGGGGCAGGTACGAGCAGTACTTC
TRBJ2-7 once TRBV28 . CASRTRDGIYEQYF TGTGCCAGCAGAACTCGGGACGGAATCTACGAGCAGTACTTC
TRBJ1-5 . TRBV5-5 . CASNQWTPRGPQHF TGTGCCAGCAATCAATGGACCCCCCGGGGGCCCCAGCATTTT
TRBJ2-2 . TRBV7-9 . CASSSPRGGAGELFF TGTGCCAGCAGCTCTCCACGCGGGGGCGCCGGGGAGCTGTTTTTT
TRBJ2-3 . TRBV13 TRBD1 CASSHKGQGADTQYF TGTGCCAGCAGCCATAAAGGACAGGGTGCAGATACGCAGTATTTT
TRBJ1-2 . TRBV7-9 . CASSSTDGGRGYTF TGTGCCAGCAGCTCCACAGACGGAGGTAGAGGCTACACCTTC
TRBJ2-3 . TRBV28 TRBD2 CASSLLAGGVDTQYF TGTGCCAGCAGTTTACTAGCGGGAGGAGTAGATACGCAGTATTTT
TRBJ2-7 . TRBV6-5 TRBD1 CASSYSWDSTYEQYF TGTGCCAGCAGTTACTCGTGGGACAGTACCTACGAGCAGTACTTC
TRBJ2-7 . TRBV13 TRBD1 CASSLVGQGFHEQYF TGTGCCAGCAGCTTAGTGGGACAGGGGTTCCACGAGCAGTACTTC
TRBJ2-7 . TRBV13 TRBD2 CASSSTAWREGSYEQYF TGTGCCAGCAGCTCAACCGCTTGGCGGGAGGGCTCCTACGAGCAGTACTTC
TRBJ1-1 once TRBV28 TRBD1 CASSSGGSTEAFF TGTGCCAGCAGTTCAGGGGGCTCGACTGAAGCTTTCTTT
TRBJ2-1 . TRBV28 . CASSFGQSLYNEQFF TGTGCCAGCAGTTTCGGACAGAGTTTATACAATGAGCAGTTCTTC
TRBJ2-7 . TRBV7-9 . CASSKDSGWYEQYF TGTGCCAGCAGCAAGGACAGTGGTTGGTACGAGCAGTACTTC
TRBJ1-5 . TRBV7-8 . CASSSGVETDSQPQHF TGTGCCAGCAGCTCCGGGGTGGAGACGGATAGTCAGCCCCAGCATTTT
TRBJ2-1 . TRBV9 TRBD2 CASSGTSGSGQFF TGTGCCAGCAGCGGAACTAGCGGGAGTGGGCAGTTCTTC
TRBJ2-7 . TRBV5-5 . CASSLGRRGFDEQYF TGTGCCAGCAGCTTGGGACGCAGGGGATTCGACGAGCAGTACTTC
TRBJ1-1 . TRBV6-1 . CASETGRTEAFF TGTGCCAGCGAAACAGGGAGAACTGAAGCTTTCTTT
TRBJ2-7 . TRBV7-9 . CASSLTRGATYEQYF TGTGCCAGCAGCTTAACCCGGGGGGCTACCTACGAGCAGTACTTC
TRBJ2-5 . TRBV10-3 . CAISVPRDGQETQYF TGTGCCATCAGTGTTCCGCGGGACGGGCAAGAGACCCAGTACTTC
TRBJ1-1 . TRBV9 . CASSVAGDEAFF TGTGCCAGCAGCGTAGCCGGAGATGAAGCTTTCTTT
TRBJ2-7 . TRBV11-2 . CASSSPNNEQYF TGTGCCAGCAGCTCCCCCAACAACGAGCAGTACTTC
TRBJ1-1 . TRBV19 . CASSIRDGRNTEAFF TGTGCCAGTAGTATCAGGGACGGGAGGAACACTGAAGCTTTCTTT
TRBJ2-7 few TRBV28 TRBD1 CASSPGQDYEQYF TGTGCCAGCAGTCCGGGACAGGACTACGAGCAGTACTTC
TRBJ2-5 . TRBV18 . CASSGETQYF TGTGCCAGCTCCGGTGAGACCCAGTACTTC
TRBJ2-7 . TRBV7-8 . CASSKTHWTPGDPYEQYF TGTGCCAGCAGCAAGACCCATTGGACGCCAGGGGACCCCTACGAGCAGTACTTC
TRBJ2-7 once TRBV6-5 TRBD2 CASSPSRLAAYEQYF TGTGCCAGCAGTCCTAGTAGACTAGCGGCCTACGAGCAGTACTTC